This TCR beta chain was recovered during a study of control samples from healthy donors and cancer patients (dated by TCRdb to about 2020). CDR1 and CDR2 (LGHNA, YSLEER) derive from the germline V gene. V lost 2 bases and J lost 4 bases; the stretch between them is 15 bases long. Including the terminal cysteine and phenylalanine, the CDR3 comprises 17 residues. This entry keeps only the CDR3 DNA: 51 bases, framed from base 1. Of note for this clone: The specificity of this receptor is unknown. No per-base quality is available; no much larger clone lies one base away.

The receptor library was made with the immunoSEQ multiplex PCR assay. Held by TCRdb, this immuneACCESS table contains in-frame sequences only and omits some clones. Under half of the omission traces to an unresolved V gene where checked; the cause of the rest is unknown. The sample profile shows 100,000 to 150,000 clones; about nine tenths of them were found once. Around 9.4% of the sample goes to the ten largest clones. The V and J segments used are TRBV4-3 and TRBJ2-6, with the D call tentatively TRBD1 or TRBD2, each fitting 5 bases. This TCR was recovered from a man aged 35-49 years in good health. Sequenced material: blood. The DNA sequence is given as TGCGCCAGCAGCCAAAGATTCGAGGGGCAAGGGGCCAACGTCCTGACTTTC. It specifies CASSQRFEGQGANVLTF.